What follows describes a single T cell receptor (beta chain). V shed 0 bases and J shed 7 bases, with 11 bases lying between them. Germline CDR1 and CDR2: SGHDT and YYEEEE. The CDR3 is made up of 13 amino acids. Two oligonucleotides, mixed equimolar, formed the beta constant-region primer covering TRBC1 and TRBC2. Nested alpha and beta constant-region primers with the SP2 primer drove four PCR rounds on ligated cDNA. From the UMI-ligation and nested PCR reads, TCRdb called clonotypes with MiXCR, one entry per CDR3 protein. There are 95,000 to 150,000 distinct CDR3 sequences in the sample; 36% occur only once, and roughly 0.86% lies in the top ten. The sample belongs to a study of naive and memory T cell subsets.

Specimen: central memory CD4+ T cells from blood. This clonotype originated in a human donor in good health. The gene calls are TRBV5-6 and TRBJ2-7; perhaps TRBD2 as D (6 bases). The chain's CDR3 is CASSLGRVGEQYF. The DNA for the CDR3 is TGTGCCAGCAGCTTGGGGAGGGTCGGGGAGCAGTACTTC. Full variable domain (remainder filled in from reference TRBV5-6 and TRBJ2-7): DAGVTQSPTHLIKTRGQQVTLRCSPKSGHDTVSWYQQALGQGPQFIFQYYEEEERQRGNFPDRFSGHQFPNYSSELNVNALLLGDSALYLCASSLGRVGEQYFGPGTRLTVT.